These T cell receptor beta chains were read from a single sample in a study of identical twins. TCRdb re-analysed the 5' RACE reads in MiXCR, keeping a single row per CDR3 protein. The profile covers 450,000 or so distinct CDR3 sequences, with 12% to 15% appearing a single time and around 0.52% taken by the ten largest. This sample was also put to use in a study of yellow fever vaccine responses in identical twins.

The sample taken for sequencing was CD4+ T cells sorted from blood. The origin of the receptors is a woman between 18 and 30 years old in good health. Both conserved end residues are part of each CDR3. The D gene is left open where the match is weak. The size entry is marked missing in some rows and otherwise reads once, few, many or a size class.

size,V,J,D,length,DNA,CDR3
few,TRBV10-3,TRBJ2-2,-,16,TGTGCCATCAGGAATCATAAGGGGGCGAACACCGGGGAGCTGTTTTTT,CAIRNHKGANTGELFF
-,TRBV7-2,TRBJ2-4,TRBD2,16,TGTGCCAGCAGCTACCGACTAGCGGGAGCCAAAAACATTCAGTACTTC,CASSYRLAGAKNIQYF
few,TRBV10-3,TRBJ2-5,TRBD2,17,TGTGCCATCGGCAATCAAATTAGCGGGAGTAGTGGAGAGACCCAGTACTTC,CAIGNQISGSSGETQYF
few,TRBV9,TRBJ1-3,-,15,TGTGCCAGCAGCGCAAGGGGCAGTCCTGGAAACACCATATATTTT,CASSARGSPGNTIYF
-,TRBV3-1,TRBJ2-3,-,16,TGTGCCAGCAGCCAAGTAAGGGGGGTTAGCACAGATACGCAGTATTTT,CASSQVRGVSTDTQYF
few,TRBV7-2,TRBJ2-7,-,15,TGTGCCAGCAGCCGAGGGGGGGGAAATACCTACGAGCAGTACTTC,CASSRGGGNTYEQYF
many,TRBV12-3/TRBV12-4,TRBJ2-1,TRBD1,15,TGTGCCAGCAGTTGGGACAGCGACTCCTACAATGAGCAGTTCTTC,CASSWDSDSYNEQFF
-,TRBV5-1,TRBJ1-4,-,14,TGCGCCAGCAGCCCGGGATGGTCCCAGGAAAAACTGTTTTTT,CASSPGWSQEKLFF
few,TRBV27,TRBJ2-5,-,13,TGTGCCAGCAGTTCCTTGTACCAAGAGACCCAGTACTTC,CASSSLYQETQYF
-,TRBV12-3/TRBV12-4,TRBJ2-2,TRBD2,15,TGTGCCAGCAGTATAGCGGGAGTAGGGACCGGGGAGCTGTTTTTT,CASSIAGVGTGELFF
few,TRBV6-2/TRBV6-3,TRBJ2-5,TRBD1,12,TGTGCCAGCAGTTACCGGACAGGGACCTTCTACTTC,CASSYRTGTFYF
few,TRBV24-1,TRBJ2-1,-,16,TGTGCCACCAGTGATTCAATAGCGGAAGCCTACAATGAGCAGTTCTTC,CATSDSIAEAYNEQFF
-,TRBV6-2/TRBV6-3,TRBJ2-2,-,13,TGTGCCAGCAGTTACCGACTCGCCGGGGAGCTGTTTTTT,CASSYRLAGELFF
-,TRBV7-9,TRBJ2-2,-,16,TGTGCCAGCAGCTTAGGAGGACGGGGGAACACCGGGGAGCTGTTTTTT,CASSLGGRGNTGELFF
-,TRBV2,TRBJ1-4,-,14,TGTGCCAGCAGTGATCATGGGGATGGGGAAAAACTGTTTTTT,CASSDHGDGEKLFF
few,TRBV4-1,TRBJ1-4,-,21,TGCGCCAGCAGCCAAACCGCACAGGGCGCGAAGCTAAAGCGGACAAATGAAAAACTGTTTTTT,CASSQTAQGAKLKRTNEKLFF
few,TRBV2,TRBJ2-7,-,13,TGTGCCAGCGGTAGGGACGGCTCCTACGAGCAGTACTTC,CASGRDGSYEQYF
-,TRBV20-1,TRBJ2-3,TRBD2,15,TGCAGTGCGACCCCACTAGCGGGATACACAGATACGCAGTATTTT,CSATPLAGYTDTQYF
few,TRBV29-1,TRBJ1-1,TRBD1,16,TGCAGCGTAGGGGGCTTAGGGCTGACAGAAAACACTGAAGCTTTCTTT,CSVGGLGLTENTEAFF
few,TRBV5-1,TRBJ2-3,-,15,TGCGCCAGCAGCTTGGGACATAAAGGATCAGATACGCAGTATTTT,CASSLGHKGSDTQYF
-,TRBV7-3,TRBJ2-2,-,16,TGTGCCAGCAGCTTACAGCCAGCCGCGAACACCGGGGAGCTGTTTTTT,CASSLQPAANTGELFF
-,TRBV6-5,TRBJ2-7,TRBD1,15,TGTGCCAGCAGTTCCCGGACAGGACGGTCCTACGAGCAGTACTTC,CASSSRTGRSYEQYF
few,TRBV7-9,TRBJ2-7,TRBD1,15,TGTGCCAGCAGCACCCAGGGGGACCTTCGCTACGAGCAGTACTTC,CASSTQGDLRYEQYF
-,TRBV25-1,TRBJ2-7,-,15,TGTGCCAGCAGCCCTGGTCTAGCTGGGGTGTTAGAGCAGTACTTC,CASSPGLAGVLEQYF
-,TRBV6-2/TRBV6-3,TRBJ2-1,-,16,TGTGCCAGCAGTTACTATGCGTTGAGCTCCTACAATGAGCAGTTCTTC,CASSYYALSSYNEQFF
-,TRBV9,TRBJ2-1,TRBD1,16,TGTGCCAGCAGCGTAGCCCCCGGGACAGGAAGGAATGAGCAGTTCTTC,CASSVAPGTGRNEQFF
-,TRBV19,TRBJ2-7,TRBD2,16,TGTGCCAGTAGTATAGGTGGGACTAGCGGTTCCTACGAGCAGTACTTC,CASSIGGTSGSYEQYF
few,TRBV20-1,TRBJ1-2,TRBD1,16,TGCAGTGCAATTCAAGACAGGGAGTCGATCTACTATGGCTACACCTTC,CSAIQDRESIYYGYTF
few,TRBV6-1,TRBJ2-4,TRBD1,16,TGTGCCAGCAGTCCCAGGGGGAAAGTAGGCAAAAACATTCAGTACTTC,CASSPRGKVGKNIQYF
-,TRBV27,TRBJ1-1,-,14,TGTGCCAGCAGTTTAAGTAGGGGTTGGACTGAAGCTTTCTTT,CASSLSRGWTEAFF
-,TRBV20-1,TRBJ2-5,TRBD1,14,TGCAGTGCTAAGCGGGGACAGGGGAGAGTGACCCAGTACTTC,CSAKRGQGRVTQYF
few,TRBV6-1,TRBJ2-7,TRBD1,16,TGTGCCAGCAGTCCCTTGACAGGGAAATTATCCTACGAGCAGTACTTC,CASSPLTGKLSYEQYF
-,TRBV28,TRBJ1-2,TRBD1,13,TGTGCCACCAACATCCAGGGGGGCTATGGCTACACCTTC,CATNIQGGYGYTF
few,TRBV27,TRBJ2-4,-,13,TGTGCCAGCAGTTGGGCCAGTTTAAACATTCAGTACTTC,CASSWASLNIQYF
-,TRBV18,TRBJ2-2,-,17,TGTGCCAGCTCACAAACGGCCGGGACTCACAAAACCGGGGAGCTGTTTTTT,CASSQTAGTHKTGELFF
few,TRBV7-2,TRBJ2-3,-,15,TGTGCCAGCAGCCTCATGGGGGGGGCCACAGATACGCAGTATTTT,CASSLMGGATDTQYF
-,TRBV6-1,TRBJ1-5,-,15,TGTGCCAGCAGTGGCTCGGGGGGACCTAATCAGCCCCAGCATTTT,CASSGSGGPNQPQHF
-,TRBV12-3/TRBV12-4,TRBJ2-2,-,15,TGTGCCAGCACCCAGGCGGGACTGAACACCGGGGAGCTGTTTTTT,CASTQAGLNTGELFF
-,TRBV4-2,TRBJ2-6,-,16,TGTGCCAGCAGCCCCGCCGGGGTCTCTGGGGCCAACGTCCTGACTTTC,CASSPAGVSGANVLTF
few,TRBV20-1,TRBJ2-7,TRBD2,14,TGCAGTGCTCCCACTAGCGGGGTCGACTACGAGCAGTACTTC,CSAPTSGVDYEQYF
-,TRBV6-1,TRBJ1-5,-,15,TGTGCCAGCAGTGAAAGAACAGGGAAGAATCAGCCCCAGCATTTT,CASSERTGKNQPQHF
-,TRBV18,TRBJ2-7,TRBD1,14,TGTGCCAGCTCGCGGACAGGGAAGTTGTACGAGCAGTACTTC,CASSRTGKLYEQYF
few,TRBV10-2,TRBJ2-2,TRBD2,15,TGCGCCAGCAGTGAGGGGACTAGCCCCTCCGGGGAGCTGTTTTTT,CASSEGTSPSGELFF
few,TRBV7-2,TRBJ2-1,TRBD2,15,TGTGCCAGCAGCTTAGAGTTAGCGGGGGTAAATGAGCAGTTCTTC,CASSLELAGVNEQFF
-,TRBV28,TRBJ2-2,-,17,TGTGCCAGCAGCCGAGGGGGGGGATTTGCGAACACCGGGGAGCTGTTTTTT,CASSRGGGFANTGELFF
-,TRBV7-2,TRBJ2-5,-,17,TGTGCCAGCAGCGCCAGGGGGGCGTCCGCAGGAGAAGAGACCCAGTACTTC,CASSARGASAGEETQYF
-,TRBV14,TRBJ2-1,TRBD2,19,TGTGCCAGCAGCCACGCCCGGGGGGGGCTAAGGATAACCTACAATGAGCAGTTCTTC,CASSHARGGLRITYNEQFF
-,TRBV15,TRBJ1-2,-,15,TGTGCCACCAGCTCATTGCCAGGGACTAACTATGGCTACACCTTC,CATSSLPGTNYGYTF
few,TRBV7-2,TRBJ2-2,-,14,TGTGCCAGCAGCTTAGTGGCCCACACCGGGGAGCTGTTTTTT,CASSLVAHTGELFF
-,TRBV12-3/TRBV12-4,TRBJ1-4,TRBD1,14,TGTGCCAGCAGCCCGACAGGGGGAAGGGCAAAACTGTTTTTT,CASSPTGGRAKLFF
many,TRBV7-9,TRBJ1-4,-,16,TGTGCCAGCAGCTTAGTCGTGGCCACAACTAATGAAAAACTGTTTTTT,CASSLVVATTNEKLFF
-,TRBV25-1,TRBJ2-7,TRBD1,18,TGTGCCAGCTCCCGGGACAGGGGTTTGGCGGGCAATACCTACGAGCAGTACTTC,CASSRDRGLAGNTYEQYF
-,TRBV27,TRBJ2-1,TRBD1,15,TGTGCCAGCACCCCCTTAGACAGGGGGCGAAGGGATCTGTTCTTC,CASTPLDRGRRDLFF
-,TRBV4-1,TRBJ2-1,TRBD2,15,TGCGCCAGCAGCCAAGATCCAGCGGGAGCGGATGAGCAGTTCTTC,CASSQDPAGADEQFF